This TCR beta chain is drawn from a study of regulatory T cells in long-lasting Graves disease. Whole-study context: Positive TSH receptor antibodies alongside over 5 years of antithyroid drugs were what marked Graves' disease as persistent. Findings and caveats of the study: Only peripheral blood was studied, not thyroid tissue. Persistent Graves' cases showed lower TCR diversity than newly diagnosed cases.

Libraries of TCR beta came from iRepertoire HTBI primers plus Arm-PCR of CDR3 regions. TCRdb independently ran MiXCR on the multiplex PCR reads; one entry per CDR3 protein. The data contain roughly 700,000 distinct CDR3 sequences, approximately 31% of them singletons. In the case of this clonotype: What it binds is unknown.

With 1 base clipped from V and 8 bases from J, the junction kept 4 bases outside the gene matches. This CDR3 is 13 amino acids long. Sample time point: persistent/refractory GD, antithyroid drugs over 5 years with positive TRAb. Researchers made the TCR library from RNA that was extracted from PBMCs. Graves' disease was diagnosed by American Thyroid Association guidelines. The source material was peripheral blood mononuclear cells (PBMCs), sampled when the disease was refractory, from a patient treated with antithyroid drugs. This sequence joins TRBV12-3 or TRBV12-4 and TRBJ1-1; 7 positions match TRBD1. This TCR derives from a female donor with Graves disease. The CDR3 nucleotides read TGTGCCAGCAGTTTAGTGGGGACAGAGGAAGCTTTCTTT. Protein sequence: CASSLVGTEEAFF.